These T cell receptor beta chains were read from a single sample in a study of T cells in Graves' hyperthyroidism and ophthalmopathy. TCRdb recomputed calls from the multiplex PCR reads with MiXCR, one row per CDR3 protein. The table has hundreds of thousands of distinct CDR3 sequences, 16% seen once. Specimen: blood. These receptors were collected from a woman aged 18-35 years with Graves' hyperthyroidism. CDR3s include the opening cysteine and the closing phenylalanine or tryptophan. D genes are given only for firm matches. Some rows mark clone size as missing; the rest say once, few, many or name a class of expanded clone.

D: -; size: many; V: TRBV5-1; J: TRBJ2-4; DNA: TGCGCCAGCAGAAATGAGGGGAAAAACATTCAGTACTTC; CDR3: CASRNEGKNIQYF
D: -; size: many; V: TRBV20-1; J: TRBJ1-2; DNA: TGCAGTGCTAGGGAGGGGGGAGGTCGTGGCTACACCTTC; CDR3: CSAREGGGRGYTF
D: -; size: many; V: TRBV12-3/TRBV12-4; J: TRBJ1-1; DNA: TGTGCCAGCAGTTTCCAGGTTGGGGCTTTCTTT; CDR3: CASSFQVGAFF
D: -; size: many; V: TRBV11-2; J: TRBJ1-1; DNA: TGTGCCAGCAGCTTAGTCGACGGGCAGCCTTCGGACACTGAAGCTTTCTTT; CDR3: CASSLVDGQPSDTEAFF
D: TRBD1; size: few; V: TRBV29-1; J: TRBJ2-7; DNA: TGCAGCGTTGCGGCACAGGGGCCCTACGAGCAGTACTTC; CDR3: CSVAAQGPYEQYF
D: -; size: many; V: TRBV20-1; J: TRBJ2-1; DNA: TGCAGTGCTAGATACGGGAGCTCCTACAATGAGCAGTTCTTC; CDR3: CSARYGSSYNEQFF
D: -; size: -; V: TRBV10-1; J: TRBJ2-1; DNA: TGCGCCAGCAGTGAGTCGTTGGAATACAATGAGCAGTTCTTC; CDR3: CASSESLEYNEQFF
D: -; size: -; V: TRBV19; J: TRBJ2-3; DNA: TGTGCCAGTAGTAGGACCCCCTCGGCGGCAGATACGCAGTATTTT; CDR3: CASSRTPSAADTQYF
D: -; size: -; V: TRBV7-8; J: TRBJ2-5; DNA: TGTGCCAGCAGCCCCTTTGGCAACAGGGTAGAGACCCAGTACTTC; CDR3: CASSPFGNRVETQYF
D: -; size: few; V: TRBV20-1; J: TRBJ2-5; DNA: TGCAGTGCTAGAGATCGCAGGGTCGGGGAGACCCAGTACTTC; CDR3: CSARDRRVGETQYF
D: TRBD1; size: -; V: TRBV6-1; J: TRBJ1-5; DNA: TGTGCCAACGCAGGGGGCAAGGGTCAGCCCCAGCATTTT; CDR3: CANAGGKGQPQHF
D: TRBD2; size: -; V: TRBV20-1; J: TRBJ2-1; DNA: TGCAGTGCTAGGGTACTAGCGGGAGTGGATGAGCAGTTCTTC; CDR3: CSARVLAGVDEQFF
D: TRBD2; size: few; V: TRBV11-3; J: TRBJ2-1; DNA: TGTGCCAGCAGCTTAGTAGGGACTAGCGGACTCAATGAGCAGTTCTTC; CDR3: CASSLVGTSGLNEQFF
D: TRBD2; size: many; V: TRBV7-9; J: TRBJ2-5; DNA: TGTGCCAGCAGCTTAGGTTTCCGGGACTACAAAGAGACCCAGTACTTC; CDR3: CASSLGFRDYKETQYF
D: TRBD1; size: many; V: TRBV3-1; J: TRBJ1-5; DNA: TGTGCCAGCAGCTACGGGACAGGGGCCCAGCCCCAGCATTTT; CDR3: CASSYGTGAQPQHF
D: TRBD1; size: many; V: TRBV12-3/TRBV12-4; J: TRBJ1-2; DNA: TGTGCCAGCAGTTTTCGGGCGACAGGGGAGGGCTACACCTTC; CDR3: CASSFRATGEGYTF
D: -; size: few; V: TRBV7-4; J: TRBJ1-6; DNA: TGTGCCAGCACCACAAATGGGAGCTCCTATAATTCACCCCTCCACTTT; CDR3: CASTTNGSSYNSPLHF
D: TRBD2; size: many; V: TRBV6-1; J: TRBJ2-1; DNA: TGTGCCAGCAGTTCGATTAGCGGGGGGGCCTTTTTGAGCTCCTACAATGAGCAGTTCTTC; CDR3: CASSSISGGAFLSSYNEQFF
D: -; size: -; V: TRBV19; J: TRBJ1-4; DNA: TGTGCCAGTAGTATTCAAGGACAGAGTCAATCCTCAACTAATGAAAAACTGTTTTTT; CDR3: CASSIQGQSQSSTNEKLFF
D: -; size: many; V: TRBV18; J: TRBJ1-3; DNA: TGTGCCAGCTCACCGTCGGGCCTAGGAAACACCATATATTTT; CDR3: CASSPSGLGNTIYF
D: -; size: many; V: TRBV11-3; J: TRBJ2-1; DNA: TGTGCCAGCAGCACAGATCCTCGCTACAATGAGCAGTTCTTC; CDR3: CASSTDPRYNEQFF
D: -; size: many; V: TRBV7-3; J: TRBJ2-1; DNA: TGTGCCAGCAGCTTACTAGGGGGCTCCTACAATGAGCAGTTCTTC; CDR3: CASSLLGGSYNEQFF
D: -; size: many; V: TRBV28; J: TRBJ2-4; DNA: TGTGCCAGCAGTTTACAGGGGTCCCTAGCCAAAAACATTCAGTACTTC; CDR3: CASSLQGSLAKNIQYF
D: -; size: many; V: TRBV5-1; J: TRBJ2-7; DNA: TGCGCCAGCAGCCGGGTACGGGACTCCACCTACGAGCAGTACTTC; CDR3: CASSRVRDSTYEQYF
D: TRBD2; size: few; V: TRBV7-3; J: TRBJ2-5; DNA: TGTGCCAGCAGCTGGGCCGGGACTAGTCTAGAGACCCAGTACTTC; CDR3: CASSWAGTSLETQYF
D: -; size: many; V: TRBV11-3; J: TRBJ1-1; DNA: TGTGCCAGCAGCCCAACCCTTGACAGCACTGAAGCTTTCTTT; CDR3: CASSPTLDSTEAFF
D: -; size: many; V: TRBV3-1; J: TRBJ1-1; DNA: TGTGCCAGCAGCCCCCCGGGACTTCTGAACACTGAAGCTTTCTTT; CDR3: CASSPPGLLNTEAFF
D: -; size: many; V: TRBV15; J: TRBJ1-1; DNA: TGTGCCACCAGCAGAGATGGGAACACTGAAGCTTTCTTT; CDR3: CATSRDGNTEAFF
D: TRBD1; size: few; V: TRBV29-1; J: TRBJ2-4; DNA: TGCAGCGTACGGACAGGCTCGAAGGGGGCCATTCAGTACTTC; CDR3: CSVRTGSKGAIQYF
D: TRBD1; size: many; V: TRBV5-1; J: TRBJ1-4; DNA: TGCGCCAGCAGCTTGCAGGAGACAGGGTTGCGAGAAAAACTGTTTTTT; CDR3: CASSLQETGLREKLFF